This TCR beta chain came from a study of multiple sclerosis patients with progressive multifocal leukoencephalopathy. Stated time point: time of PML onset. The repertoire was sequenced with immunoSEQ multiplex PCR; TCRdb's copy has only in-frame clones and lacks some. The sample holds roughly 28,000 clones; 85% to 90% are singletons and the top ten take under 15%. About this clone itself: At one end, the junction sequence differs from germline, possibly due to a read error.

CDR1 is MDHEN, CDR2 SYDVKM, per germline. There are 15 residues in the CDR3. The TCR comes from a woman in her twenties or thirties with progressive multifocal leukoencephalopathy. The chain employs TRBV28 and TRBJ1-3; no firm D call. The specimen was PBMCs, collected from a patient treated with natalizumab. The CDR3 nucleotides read TGTGCCAACAGTTTTCAGCTATTCTCTGGAAACACCATATATTTT. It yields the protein CANSFQLFSGNTIYF. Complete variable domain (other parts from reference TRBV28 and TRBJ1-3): DVKVTQSSRYLVKRTGEKVFLECVQDMDHENMFWYRQDPGLGLRLIYFSYDVKMKEKGDIPEGYSVSREKKERFSLILESASTNQTSMYLCANSFQLFSGNTIYFGEGSWLTVV.